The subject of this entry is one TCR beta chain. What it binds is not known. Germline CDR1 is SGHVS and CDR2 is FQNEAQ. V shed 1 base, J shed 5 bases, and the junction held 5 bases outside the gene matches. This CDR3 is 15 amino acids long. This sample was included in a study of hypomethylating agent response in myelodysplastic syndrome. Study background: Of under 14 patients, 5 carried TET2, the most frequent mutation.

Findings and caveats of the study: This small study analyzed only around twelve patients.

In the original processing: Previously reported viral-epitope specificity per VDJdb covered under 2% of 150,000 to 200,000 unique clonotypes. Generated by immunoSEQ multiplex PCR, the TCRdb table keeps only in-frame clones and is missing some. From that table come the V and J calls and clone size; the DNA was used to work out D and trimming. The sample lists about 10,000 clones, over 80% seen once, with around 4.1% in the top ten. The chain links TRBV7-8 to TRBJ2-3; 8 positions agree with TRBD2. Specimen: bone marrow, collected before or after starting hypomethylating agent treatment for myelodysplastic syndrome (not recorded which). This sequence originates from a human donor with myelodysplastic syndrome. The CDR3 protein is CASSLVGLGGDTQYF. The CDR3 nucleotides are TGTGCCAGCAGCTTAGTGGGACTAGGCGGAGATACGCAGTATTTT.